This T cell receptor (beta chain) was recorded in a study of PD-L1 blockade in urothelial cancer. Overall study context: When patients started atezolizumab around 2014, it was given at 1,200 mg intravenously every 3 weeks. Blood samples had a median of approximately 150,000 T cells, 75,000 or so unique TCRs, and clonality around 0.08.

General study findings and limits: Pretreatment TCR clonality in blood, when below the median, was predictive of better survival.

As for time point: peripheral blood 6 weeks after treatment start. Synthetically made TCR analog templates were put into each PCR as spikes. Method: immunoSEQ multiplex PCR; TCRdb's copy keeps in-frame clones and lacks some. Of about 66,000 clones listed, 88% are singletons. Worth noting for this clone: Its specificity is not known.

This receptor was obtained from a man between 60 and 75 years old with urothelial cancer. Sequenced here: PBMCs, sampled around atezolizumab (anti-PD-L1) treatment.

CDR3 sequence (DNA): TGCAGCGTGCATTTCAGGGATTTCTACAATGAGCAGTTCTTC. It specifies CSVHFRDFYNEQFF. This chain uses TRBV29-1 with TRBJ2-1, with a tentative D call TRBD1 (5 bases). This CDR3 spans 14 amino acids. The germline V and J ends were trimmed by 6 bases and 3 bases, with 15 bases remaining between them. The germline V gene encodes CDR1 SQVTM and CDR2 ANQGSEA.